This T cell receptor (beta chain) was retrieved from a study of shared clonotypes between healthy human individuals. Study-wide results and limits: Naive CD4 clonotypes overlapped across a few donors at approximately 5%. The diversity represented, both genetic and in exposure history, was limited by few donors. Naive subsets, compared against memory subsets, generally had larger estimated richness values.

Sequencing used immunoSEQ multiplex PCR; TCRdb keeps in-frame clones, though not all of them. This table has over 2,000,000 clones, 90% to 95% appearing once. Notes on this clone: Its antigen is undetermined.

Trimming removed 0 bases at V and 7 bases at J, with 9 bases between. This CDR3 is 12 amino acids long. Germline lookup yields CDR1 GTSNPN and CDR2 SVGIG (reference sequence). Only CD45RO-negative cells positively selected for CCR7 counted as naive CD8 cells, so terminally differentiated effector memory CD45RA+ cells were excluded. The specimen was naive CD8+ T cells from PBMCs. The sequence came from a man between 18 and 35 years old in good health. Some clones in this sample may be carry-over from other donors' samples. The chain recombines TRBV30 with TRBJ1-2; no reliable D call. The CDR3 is CAWSVGRSGYTF. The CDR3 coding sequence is TGTGCCTGGAGTGTAGGTCGGAGTGGCTACACCTTC. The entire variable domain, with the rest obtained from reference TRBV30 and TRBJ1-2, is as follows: SQTIHQWPATLVQPVGSPLSLECTVEGTSNPNLYWYRQAAGRGLQLLFYSVGIGQISSEVPQNLSASRPQDRQFILSSKKLLLSDSGFYLCAWSVGRSGYTFGSGTRLTVV.